These 9 T cell receptor beta chains were all obtained from the same sample, sequenced in a study of T cell responses to AZD1222 COVID-19 vaccine. TCRdb's copy holds only in-frame clones and misses some; the assay was immunoSEQ multiplex PCR. The sample contains around 180,000 clones, around 89% of which appear only once. Sequenced here: peripheral blood, sampled on day 0 of AZD1222 vaccination. The receptors shown here come from an adult in good health.

The V and J genes are TRBV2 and TRBJ2-1, with TRBD2 as a possible D gene (6 bases). The ends were cut back, 8 bases at V and 7 bases at J, with 24 bases in the middle. The CDR3 is 16 amino acids. Germline CDR1 and CDR2: SNHLY and FYNNEI. This CDR3 is CASRTGTSPAENEQFF. The CDR3 region has the DNA TGTGCCAGCCGGACCGGGACTTCACCAGCGGAGAATGAGCAGTTCTTC. Together with reference TRBV2 and TRBJ2-1, the CDR3 gives the full variable domain: EPEVTQTPSHQVTQMGQEVILRCVPISNHLYFYWYRQILGQKVEFLVSFYNNEISEKSEIFDDQFSVERPDGSNFTLKIRSTKLEDSAMYFCASRTGTSPAENEQFFGPGTRLTVL.

This clone came up once. The chain couples TRBV6-5 to TRBJ2-2, with a possible D match to TRBD1 (5 bases). Germline V gene sequence: CDR1 MNHEY, CDR2 SVGAGI. V dropped 4 bases and J dropped 6 bases, with 6 bases sitting between them. The CDR3 length is 12 residues. The CDR3 is CASSSGSGELFF. CDR3 sequence (DNA): TGTGCCAGCAGTTCAGGGTCCGGGGAGCTGTTTTTT.

The chain links TRBV20-1 to TRBJ2-1; TRBD2 might be the D (6 bases). CDR3 size: 11 residues. Germline CDR1 DFQATT, CDR2 SNEGSKA (reference sequence). Trimming cost V 6 bases and J 8 bases, with 11 bases left between them. CDR3 sequence: CSAGGLYEQFF. The CDR3 DNA follows: TGCAGTGCGGGGGGTTTATATGAGCAGTTCTTC.

The chain links TRBV10-2 to TRBJ1-5; TRBD1 is a possible D gene (5 bases). V was clipped by 7 bases and J by 4 bases, with 14 bases between them. The CDR3 is made up of 14 amino acids. Germline V gene data show CDR1 as WSHSY and CDR2 as SAAADI. The CDR3 loop is CASKGRGNNQPQHF. Here the CDR3 DNA reads TGCGCCAGCAAGGGGAGGGGCAATAATCAGCCCCAGCATTTT.

In this sample, this clone turned up a few times. This chain connects TRBV5-1 to TRBJ1-2; possibly TRBD1 for D (6 bases). V lost 0 bases, J lost 8 bases, and 17 bases lay in between. The CDR3 loop spans 15 amino acids. Germline CDR1 reads SGHRS; CDR2 reads YFSETQ. CDR3 sequence: CASSLEGTADRGYTF. In DNA, the CDR3 is TGCGCCAGCAGCTTGGAGGGGACGGCCGACAGGGGCTACACCTTC. Full variable domain (rest looked up from reference TRBV5-1 and TRBJ1-2): KAGVTQTPRYLIKTRGQQVTLSCSPISGHRSVSWYQQTPGQGLQFLFEYFSETQRNKGNFPGRFSGRQFSNSRSEMNVSTLELGDSALYLCASSLEGTADRGYTFGSGTRLTVV.

V gene TRBV6-5 combines with J gene TRBJ2-7; no clear D. Trimming cost V 0 bases and J 6 bases, with 9 bases left between them. The germline gives CDR1 MNHEY, CDR2 SVGAGI. The CDR3 covers 13 residues. The CDR3 is CASSYSTAGEQYF. DNA for the CDR3: TGTGCCAGCAGTTACTCGACGGCAGGCGAGCAGTACTTC.

This clone was seen more than once but under ten times. V gene TRBV7-9 combines with J gene TRBJ2-7, with 8 positions matching TRBD1. J lost 6 bases, V lost 3 bases, and 7 bases had no gene match. This CDR3 has 14 amino acids. Germline CDR1 reads SEHNR; CDR2 reads FQNEAQ (reference sequence). CDR3 in DNA: TGTGCCAGCAGCTTTCGTGCAGGGGGCACCGAGCAGTACTTC. This codes for CASSFRAGGTEQYF.

The rearrangement uses TRBV5-4 and TRBJ1-3; 7 positions match TRBD1. V lost 0 bases, J lost 2 bases, and 2 bases stayed unmatched. CDR1 is SGHNT, CDR2 YYREEE, per germline (reference sequence). This CDR3 contains 15 residues. For the CDR3, the DNA is TGTGCCAGCAGCTTGGGAGGGGGCACTGGAAACACCATATATTTT. Translating it yields CASSLGGGTGNTIYF.

The J gene is TRBJ1-1, the V gene TRBV19; D perhaps matches TRBD1 (6 bases). This CDR3 contains 13 residues. Germline loops: CDR1 LNHDA, CDR2 SQIVND (reference sequence). The ends were cut back, 10 bases at V and 0 bases at J, with 12 bases in the middle. The CDR3 here is CATGGTMNTEAFF. The CDR3 coding sequence is TGTGCCACTGGGGGCACAATGAACACTGAAGCTTTCTTT. The entire variable domain, with the rest obtained from reference TRBV19 and TRBJ1-1, is as follows: DGGITQSPKYLFRKEGQNVTLSCEQNLNHDAMYWYRQDPGQGLRLIYYSQIVNDFQKGDIAEGYSVSREKKESFPLTVTSAQKNPTAFYLCATGGTMNTEAFFGQGTRLTVV.